This is a list of T cell receptor beta chains from one sample in a study of T-cell memory formation after mild COVID-19. From the 5' RACE reads, TCRdb called clonotypes with MiXCR, one entry per CDR3 protein. Of approximately 400,000 distinct CDR3 sequences in the sample, approximately 25% were seen once. The sample taken for sequencing was PBMCs or a T cell subset sorted from them (not recorded which). These receptors were obtained from an adult woman who had mild COVID-19 (a few samples of this study predate the infection). Cell type and time point are not known. Each CDR3 is given with its conserved first and last residue. Each record gives: J gene, clone size, V gene, D gene, CDR3 protein, CDR3 DNA. D genes are given only for firm matches. The size of a clone is reported for some rows only, either as once, few or many, or as a class for expanded clones.

J gene: TRBJ2-7; clone size: -; V gene: TRBV7-9; D gene: TRBD1; CDR3 protein: CASSTPGQGPLEQYF; CDR3 DNA: TGTGCCAGCAGTACGCCGGGACAGGGCCCCCTCGAGCAGTACTTC
J gene: TRBJ2-7; clone size: -; V gene: TRBV12-3/TRBV12-4; D gene: -; CDR3 protein: CASSFWDSTPYEQYF; CDR3 DNA: TGTGCCAGCAGTTTTTGGGACTCGACCCCCTACGAGCAGTACTTC
J gene: TRBJ2-3; clone size: few; V gene: TRBV15; D gene: TRBD2; CDR3 protein: CATSRGTSGTYSTDTQYF; CDR3 DNA: TGTGCCACCAGCAGGGGGACTAGCGGTACCTATAGCACAGATACGCAGTATTTT
J gene: TRBJ2-7; clone size: many; V gene: TRBV5-1; D gene: TRBD1; CDR3 protein: CASSLGDRGEQYF; CDR3 DNA: TGCGCCAGCAGCTTGGGGGACAGAGGCGAGCAGTACTTC
J gene: TRBJ2-2; clone size: -; V gene: TRBV24-1; D gene: TRBD1; CDR3 protein: CATSDLDRATGELFF; CDR3 DNA: TGTGCCACCAGTGACCTGGACAGGGCCACCGGGGAGCTGTTTTTT
J gene: TRBJ1-2; clone size: -; V gene: TRBV7-9; D gene: TRBD1; CDR3 protein: CASSQGQLYGYTF; CDR3 DNA: TGTGCCAGCAGCCAGGGACAGTTGTATGGCTACACCTTC
J gene: TRBJ2-3; clone size: -; V gene: TRBV6-2/TRBV6-3; D gene: -; CDR3 protein: CASLHYGGATDTQYF; CDR3 DNA: TGTGCCAGCCTTCATTATGGCGGGGCCACAGATACGCAGTATTTT
J gene: TRBJ1-5; clone size: -; V gene: TRBV11-1; D gene: -; CDR3 protein: CASSLAMGSNQPQHF; CDR3 DNA: TGTGCCAGCAGCTTAGCGATGGGTAGCAATCAGCCCCAGCATTTT
J gene: TRBJ2-1; clone size: few; V gene: TRBV3-1; D gene: -; CDR3 protein: CASSQSGRTIRNEQFF; CDR3 DNA: TGTGCCAGCAGCCAAAGTGGGAGGACTATCAGGAATGAGCAGTTCTTC
J gene: TRBJ2-1; clone size: few; V gene: TRBV3-1; D gene: -; CDR3 protein: CASSPYQNNEQFF; CDR3 DNA: TGTGCCAGCAGCCCCTACCAAAACAATGAGCAGTTCTTC
J gene: TRBJ2-1; clone size: -; V gene: TRBV5-1; D gene: TRBD2; CDR3 protein: CASVRGSVGDEQFF; CDR3 DNA: TGCGCCAGCGTGCGGGGGTCCGTGGGGGATGAGCAGTTCTTC
J gene: TRBJ1-1; clone size: -; V gene: TRBV12-3/TRBV12-4; D gene: -; CDR3 protein: CASKGGLANTEAFF; CDR3 DNA: TGTGCCAGCAAGGGGGGGTTGGCGAACACTGAAGCTTTCTTT
J gene: TRBJ2-4; clone size: few; V gene: TRBV20-1; D gene: TRBD2; CDR3 protein: CSASLVSGSGSRPKNIQYF; CDR3 DNA: TGCAGTGCTAGTTTAGTGTCCGGGAGCGGGAGTAGGCCCAAAAACATTCAGTACTTC
J gene: TRBJ1-4; clone size: -; V gene: TRBV5-1; D gene: -; CDR3 protein: CASSEYATNEKLFF; CDR3 DNA: TGCGCCAGCAGCGAGTACGCAACTAATGAAAAACTGTTTTTT
J gene: TRBJ2-5; clone size: few; V gene: TRBV18; D gene: TRBD1; CDR3 protein: CASSRGQGIGETQYF; CDR3 DNA: TGTGCCAGCTCGCGAGGACAGGGGATTGGGGAGACCCAGTACTTC
J gene: TRBJ2-4; clone size: few; V gene: TRBV2; D gene: TRBD2; CDR3 protein: CASGLTSGSTKNIQYF; CDR3 DNA: TGTGCCAGCGGACTGACTAGCGGGAGTACTAAAAACATTCAGTACTTC
J gene: TRBJ2-7; clone size: few; V gene: TRBV6-5; D gene: -; CDR3 protein: CASRSIFEQYF; CDR3 DNA: TGTGCCAGCAGATCAATTTTCGAGCAGTACTTC
J gene: TRBJ2-4; clone size: -; V gene: TRBV12-3/TRBV12-4; D gene: TRBD1; CDR3 protein: CASSRGQGLAKNIQYF; CDR3 DNA: TGTGCCAGCAGTCGAGGACAGGGGCTAGCCAAAAACATTCAGTACTTC
J gene: TRBJ2-7; clone size: -; V gene: TRBV11-3; D gene: -; CDR3 protein: CASSSGATSSYEQYF; CDR3 DNA: TGTGCCAGCAGCTCAGGAGCCACTTCATCCTACGAGCAGTACTTC
J gene: TRBJ2-2; clone size: few; V gene: TRBV29-1; D gene: -; CDR3 protein: CSVSQGPRSEELFF; CDR3 DNA: TGCAGCGTTTCCCAGGGTCCGCGATCGGAGGAGCTGTTTTTT
J gene: TRBJ2-2; clone size: few; V gene: TRBV7-2; D gene: TRBD2; CDR3 protein: CASSPRGTIVGELFF; CDR3 DNA: TGTGCCAGCAGCCCCCGCGGGACTATCGTCGGGGAGCTGTTTTTT
J gene: TRBJ2-7; clone size: -; V gene: TRBV6-2/TRBV6-3; D gene: -; CDR3 protein: CASKTDTYEQYF; CDR3 DNA: TGTGCCAGCAAGACAGATACCTACGAGCAGTACTTC
J gene: TRBJ2-5; clone size: -; V gene: TRBV21-1; D gene: -; CDR3 protein: CASSKGLTSGSGQETQYF; CDR3 DNA: TGTGCCAGCAGCAAAGGTCTGACTAGCGGGAGTGGACAAGAGACCCAGTACTTC
J gene: TRBJ2-1; clone size: -; V gene: TRBV4-1; D gene: -; CDR3 protein: CASSQGWGPSYNEQFF; CDR3 DNA: TGCGCCAGCAGCCAAGGTTGGGGGCCCTCCTACAATGAGCAGTTCTTC
J gene: TRBJ2-3; clone size: -; V gene: TRBV6-5; D gene: TRBD1; CDR3 protein: CATNGDRVDTDTQYF; CDR3 DNA: TGTGCCACCAACGGGGACAGGGTGGACACAGATACGCAGTATTTT
J gene: TRBJ1-3; clone size: few; V gene: TRBV25-1; D gene: -; CDR3 protein: CASSEAGYRNTIYF; CDR3 DNA: TGTGCCAGCAGTGAGGCAGGGTACAGAAACACCATATATTTT
J gene: TRBJ2-7; clone size: -; V gene: TRBV6-6; D gene: -; CDR3 protein: CASSYLAESYEQYF; CDR3 DNA: TGTGCCAGCAGTTACCTGGCGGAATCCTACGAGCAGTACTTC
J gene: TRBJ1-1; clone size: many; V gene: TRBV20-1; D gene: TRBD1; CDR3 protein: CSARLIAGTGRMNTEAFF; CDR3 DNA: TGCAGTGCTAGACTAATCGCCGGGACAGGACGCATGAACACTGAAGCTTTCTTT
J gene: TRBJ1-1; clone size: -; V gene: TRBV20-1; D gene: -; CDR3 protein: CSATEFRDF; CDR3 DNA: TGCAGTGCTACCGAATTCCGGGACTTT
J gene: TRBJ1-2; clone size: -; V gene: TRBV19; D gene: -; CDR3 protein: CASRVREYGYTF; CDR3 DNA: TGTGCCAGTAGGGTCAGGGAATATGGCTACACCTTC
J gene: TRBJ2-7; clone size: -; V gene: TRBV3-1; D gene: -; CDR3 protein: CASSQEGIAEGGEQYF; CDR3 DNA: TGTGCCAGCAGCCAAGAGGGAATAGCGGAGGGAGGCGAGCAGTACTTC
J gene: TRBJ1-1; clone size: -; V gene: TRBV7-9; D gene: -; CDR3 protein: CASSLGHLGQMNTEAFF; CDR3 DNA: TGTGCCAGCAGCTTAGGGCACCTAGGACAAATGAACACTGAAGCTTTCTTT
J gene: TRBJ2-2; clone size: -; V gene: TRBV19; D gene: -; CDR3 protein: CASSNGPSVELFF; CDR3 DNA: TGTGCCAGTAGTAACGGACCGTCCGTTGAGCTGTTTTTT
J gene: TRBJ2-2; clone size: -; V gene: TRBV12-3/TRBV12-4; D gene: -; CDR3 protein: CASSGGFFPNTGELFF; CDR3 DNA: TGTGCCAGCAGTGGCGGATTTTTCCCAAACACCGGGGAGCTGTTTTTT
J gene: TRBJ1-5; clone size: -; V gene: TRBV20-1; D gene: TRBD1; CDR3 protein: CSAVKGAGSNQPQHF; CDR3 DNA: TGCAGTGCTGTTAAGGGGGCAGGCAGCAATCAGCCCCAGCATTTT
J gene: TRBJ1-5; clone size: -; V gene: TRBV12-3/TRBV12-4; D gene: -; CDR3 protein: CASSFVADQPQHF; CDR3 DNA: TGTGCCAGCAGTTTTGTAGCGGATCAGCCCCAGCATTTT
J gene: TRBJ2-2; clone size: -; V gene: TRBV6-2/TRBV6-3; D gene: -; CDR3 protein: CASSFFGPNTGELFF; CDR3 DNA: TGTGCCAGCAGTTTTTTCGGGCCGAACACCGGGGAGCTGTTTTTT
J gene: TRBJ2-7; clone size: few; V gene: TRBV7-8; D gene: -; CDR3 protein: CASSLAGWGGIYEQYF; CDR3 DNA: TGTGCCAGCAGCTTAGCCGGGTGGGGTGGGATCTACGAGCAGTACTTC
J gene: TRBJ1-1; clone size: -; V gene: TRBV20-1; D gene: TRBD1; CDR3 protein: CSARAGGPNTEAFF; CDR3 DNA: TGCAGTGCCCGGGCAGGGGGTCCGAACACTGAAGCTTTCTTT